This T cell receptor beta chain is from a study of early T cells in non-severe SARS-CoV-2 infection. Study at large: Bulk RNA taken from unsorted whole blood was sequenced, leaving chains unpaired. Findings and caveats of the study: Private and CD4 specificities were missed by VDJdb matching, which favored anti-spike CD8 responses.

Individual cDNA molecules were tagged with unique molecular identifiers. TCRdb called the 5' RACE reads again in MiXCR, with one record for every CDR3 protein. This table holds approximately 41,000 distinct CDR3 sequences, 4.5% to 5.5% found once. This CDR3 has 17 amino acids. Per the germline V gene, CDR1 is MNHEY and CDR2 is SVGAGI. Between the trimmed V and J ends, which lost 6 bases and 0 bases, there was a span of 20 bases. Many counts were recorded for this clonotype. Antigen unknown. The sequenced sample consisted of whole blood. The receptor's source is an adult who was a healthcare worker with PCR-confirmed SARS-CoV-2 infection or an uninfected control (not recorded which). This chain uses TRBV6-5 with TRBJ1-1; no firm D call. CDR3 loop: CASRPAEGGIMNTEAFF. CDR3 sequence (DNA): TGTGCCAGCAGGCCGGCAGAGGGAGGGATCATGAACACTGAAGCTTTCTTT.